This TCR beta chain comes out of a study of T-cell memory formation after mild COVID-19. Whole-study context: The study found TCR clusters largely donor specific. Findings and caveats of the study: Later expanders leaned CD4+, whereas clones that contracted between day 15 and 85 were balanced CD4/CD8. For second-wave clones that peaked at day 37, SARS-CoV-2 specificity went unverified. Mainly CM and EM harbored the contracting CD4+ clones; mainly EMRA harbored the CD8+ ones.

Of note for this clonotype: What it recognizes is unknown.

TCRdb ran MiXCR on the 5' RACE reads and lists one entry per CDR3 protein. The data show roughly 500,000 distinct CDR3 sequences, with 20% seen just once and under 15% held by the top ten. Trimming cost V 3 bases and J 4 bases; bases outside gene matches: 0. The CDR3 loop spans 14 amino acids. CDR1 is LGHDT, CDR2 YNNKEL, per germline (reference sequence). This sequence joins TRBV3-1 and TRBJ2-2, with 9 bases lining up with TRBD1. Sequences were obtained from PBMCs or a T cell subset sorted from them (not recorded which). This TCR was recovered from an adult woman who had mild COVID-19 (a few samples of this study predate the infection). Cell type and time point are not known. Written as DNA, the CDR3 is TGTGCCAGCAGCCAGACAGGGGGCACCGGGGAGCTGTTTTTT. It translates to CASSQTGGTGELFF.